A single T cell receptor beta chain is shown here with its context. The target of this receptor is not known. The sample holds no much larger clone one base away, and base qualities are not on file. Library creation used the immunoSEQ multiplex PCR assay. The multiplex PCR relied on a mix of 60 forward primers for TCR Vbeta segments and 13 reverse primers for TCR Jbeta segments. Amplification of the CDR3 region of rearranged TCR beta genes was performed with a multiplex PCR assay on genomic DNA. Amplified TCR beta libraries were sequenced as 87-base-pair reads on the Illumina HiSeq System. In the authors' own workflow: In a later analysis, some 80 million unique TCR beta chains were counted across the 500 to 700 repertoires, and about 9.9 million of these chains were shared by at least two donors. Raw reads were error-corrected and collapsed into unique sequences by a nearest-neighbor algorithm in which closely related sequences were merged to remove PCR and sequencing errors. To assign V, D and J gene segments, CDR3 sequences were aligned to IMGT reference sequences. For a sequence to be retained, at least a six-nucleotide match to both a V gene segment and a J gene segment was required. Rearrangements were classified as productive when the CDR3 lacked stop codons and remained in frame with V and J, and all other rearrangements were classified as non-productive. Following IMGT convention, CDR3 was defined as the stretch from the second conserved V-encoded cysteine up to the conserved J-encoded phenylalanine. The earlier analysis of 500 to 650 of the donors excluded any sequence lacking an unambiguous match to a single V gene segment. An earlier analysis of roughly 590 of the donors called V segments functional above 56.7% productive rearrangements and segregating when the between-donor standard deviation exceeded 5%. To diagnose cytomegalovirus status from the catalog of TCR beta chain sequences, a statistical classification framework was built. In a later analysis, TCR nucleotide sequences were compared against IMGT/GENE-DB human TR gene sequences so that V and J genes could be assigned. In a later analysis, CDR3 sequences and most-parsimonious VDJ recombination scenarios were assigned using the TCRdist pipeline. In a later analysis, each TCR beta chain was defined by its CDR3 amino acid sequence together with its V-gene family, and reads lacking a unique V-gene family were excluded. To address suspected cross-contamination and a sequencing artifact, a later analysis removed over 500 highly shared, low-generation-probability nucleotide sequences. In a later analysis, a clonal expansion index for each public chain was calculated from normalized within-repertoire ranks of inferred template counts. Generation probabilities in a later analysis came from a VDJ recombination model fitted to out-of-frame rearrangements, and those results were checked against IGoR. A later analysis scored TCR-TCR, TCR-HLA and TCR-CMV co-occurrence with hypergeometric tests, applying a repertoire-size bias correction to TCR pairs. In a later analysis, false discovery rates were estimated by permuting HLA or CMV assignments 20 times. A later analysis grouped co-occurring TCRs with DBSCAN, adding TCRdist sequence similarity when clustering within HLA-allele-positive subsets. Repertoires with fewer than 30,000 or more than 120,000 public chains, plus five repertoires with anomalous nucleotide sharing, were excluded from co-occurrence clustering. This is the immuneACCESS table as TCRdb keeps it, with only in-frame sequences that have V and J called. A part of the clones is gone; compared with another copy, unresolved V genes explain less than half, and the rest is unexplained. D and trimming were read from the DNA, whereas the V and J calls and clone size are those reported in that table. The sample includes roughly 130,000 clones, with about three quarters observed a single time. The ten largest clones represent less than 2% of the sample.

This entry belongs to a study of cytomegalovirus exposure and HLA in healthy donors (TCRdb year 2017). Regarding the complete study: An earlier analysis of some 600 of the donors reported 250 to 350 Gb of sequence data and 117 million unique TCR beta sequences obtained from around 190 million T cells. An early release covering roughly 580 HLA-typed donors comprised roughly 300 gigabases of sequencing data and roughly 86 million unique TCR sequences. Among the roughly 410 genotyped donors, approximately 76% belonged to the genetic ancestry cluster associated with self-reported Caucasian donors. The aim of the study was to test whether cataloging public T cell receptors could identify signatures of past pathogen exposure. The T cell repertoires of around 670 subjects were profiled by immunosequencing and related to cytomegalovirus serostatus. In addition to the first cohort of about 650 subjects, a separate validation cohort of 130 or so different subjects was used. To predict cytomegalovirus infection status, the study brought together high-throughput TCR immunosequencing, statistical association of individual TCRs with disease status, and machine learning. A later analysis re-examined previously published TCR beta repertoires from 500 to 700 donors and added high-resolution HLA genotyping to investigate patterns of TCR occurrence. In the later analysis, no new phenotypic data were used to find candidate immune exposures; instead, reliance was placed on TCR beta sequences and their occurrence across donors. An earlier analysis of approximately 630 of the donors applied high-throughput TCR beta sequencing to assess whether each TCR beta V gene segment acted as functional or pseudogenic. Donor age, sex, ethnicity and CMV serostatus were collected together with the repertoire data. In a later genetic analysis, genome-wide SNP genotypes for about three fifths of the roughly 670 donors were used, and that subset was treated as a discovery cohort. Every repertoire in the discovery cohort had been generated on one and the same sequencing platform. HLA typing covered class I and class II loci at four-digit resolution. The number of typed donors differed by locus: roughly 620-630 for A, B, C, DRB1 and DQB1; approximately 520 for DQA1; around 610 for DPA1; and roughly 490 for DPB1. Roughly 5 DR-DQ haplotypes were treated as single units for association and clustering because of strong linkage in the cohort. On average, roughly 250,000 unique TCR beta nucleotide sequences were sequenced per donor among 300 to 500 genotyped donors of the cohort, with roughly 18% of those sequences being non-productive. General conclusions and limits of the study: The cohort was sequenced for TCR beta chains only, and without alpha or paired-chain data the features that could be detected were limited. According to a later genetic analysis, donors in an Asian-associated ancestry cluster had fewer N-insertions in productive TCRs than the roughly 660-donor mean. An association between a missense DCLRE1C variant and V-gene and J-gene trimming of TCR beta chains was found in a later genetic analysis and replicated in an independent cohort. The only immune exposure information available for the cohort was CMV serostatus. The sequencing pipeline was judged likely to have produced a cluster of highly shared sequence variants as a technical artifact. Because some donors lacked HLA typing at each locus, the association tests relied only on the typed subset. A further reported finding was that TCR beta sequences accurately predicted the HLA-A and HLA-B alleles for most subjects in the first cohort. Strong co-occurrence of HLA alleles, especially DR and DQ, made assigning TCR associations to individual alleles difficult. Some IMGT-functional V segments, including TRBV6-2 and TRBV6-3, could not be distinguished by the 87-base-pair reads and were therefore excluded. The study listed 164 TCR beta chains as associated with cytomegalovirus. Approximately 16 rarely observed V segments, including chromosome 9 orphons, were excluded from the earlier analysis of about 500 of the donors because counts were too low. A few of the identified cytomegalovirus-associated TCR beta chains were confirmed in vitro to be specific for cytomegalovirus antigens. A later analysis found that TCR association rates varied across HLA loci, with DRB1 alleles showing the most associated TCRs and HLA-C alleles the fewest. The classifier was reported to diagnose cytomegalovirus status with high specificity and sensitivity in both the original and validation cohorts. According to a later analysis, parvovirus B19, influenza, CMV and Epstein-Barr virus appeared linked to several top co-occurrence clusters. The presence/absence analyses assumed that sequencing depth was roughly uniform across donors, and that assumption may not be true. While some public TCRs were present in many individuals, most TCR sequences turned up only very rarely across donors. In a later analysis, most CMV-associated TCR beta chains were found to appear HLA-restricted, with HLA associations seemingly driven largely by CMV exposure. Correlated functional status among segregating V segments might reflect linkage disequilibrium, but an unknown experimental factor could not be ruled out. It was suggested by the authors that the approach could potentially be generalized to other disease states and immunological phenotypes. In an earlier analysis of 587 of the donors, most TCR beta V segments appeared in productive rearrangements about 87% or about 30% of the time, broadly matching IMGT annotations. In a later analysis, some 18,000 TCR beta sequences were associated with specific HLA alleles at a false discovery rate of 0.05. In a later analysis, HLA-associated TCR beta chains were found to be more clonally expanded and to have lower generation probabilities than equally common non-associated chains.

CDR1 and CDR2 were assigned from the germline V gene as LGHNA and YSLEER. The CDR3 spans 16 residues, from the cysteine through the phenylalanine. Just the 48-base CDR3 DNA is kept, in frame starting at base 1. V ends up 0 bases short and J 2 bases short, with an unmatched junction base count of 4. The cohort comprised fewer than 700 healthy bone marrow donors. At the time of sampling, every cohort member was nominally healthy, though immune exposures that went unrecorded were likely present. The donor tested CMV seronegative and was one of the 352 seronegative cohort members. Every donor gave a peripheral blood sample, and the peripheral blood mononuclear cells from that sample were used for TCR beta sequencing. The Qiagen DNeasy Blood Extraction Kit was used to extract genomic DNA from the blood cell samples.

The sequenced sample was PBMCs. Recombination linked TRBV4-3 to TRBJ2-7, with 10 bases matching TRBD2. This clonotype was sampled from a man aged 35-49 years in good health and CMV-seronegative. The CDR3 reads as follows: CASSQDRTSGTYEQYF. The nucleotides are TGCGCCAGCAGCCAAGATCGGACTAGCGGTACCTACGAGCAGTACTTC.